These 10 T cell receptor beta chains originate from one sample sequenced in a study of PD-L1 blockade in urothelial cancer. Noted time point: pretreatment peripheral blood. The repertoire was sequenced with immunoSEQ multiplex PCR; TCRdb's copy has only in-frame clones and lacks some. The sample lists about 52,000 clones; more than 80% were seen once. Sample: PBMCs, taken around atezolizumab (anti-PD-L1) treatment. The receptor source for this set is a man aged 50 or older with urothelial cancer.

This chain connects TRBV2 to TRBJ2-7; maybe TRBD2 (6 bases). V shed 8 bases and J shed 2 bases, with 10 bases lying between them. This CDR3 spans 12 amino acids. Germline assignment: CDR1 SNHLY and CDR2 FYNNEI. The CDR3 region is CASRDFTYEQYF. In nucleotides, the CDR3 is TGTGCCAGCCGGGACTTCACCTACGAGCAGTACTTC.

CDR3 amino acids: CASPGGALGNSPLHF. CDR3 nucleotide sequence: TGTGCCAGCCCTGGGGGGGCTCTTGGTAATTCACCCCTCCACTTT. The J gene is TRBJ1-6, the V gene TRBV7-9, with TRBD1 as a possible D gene (6 bases). This CDR3 is built from 15 residues. Germline V CDR1 and CDR2: SEHNR, FQNEAQ (reference sequence). The V and J ends lost 8 bases and 6 bases respectively, with 17 bases between them.

The CDR3 sequence is CASRREFAGELFF. DNA of the CDR3: TGTGCCAGCCGACGGGAATTCGCCGGGGAGCTGTTTTTT. The V call is TRBV7-2, the J call TRBJ2-2; weak D call: TRBD2 (5 bases). This CDR3 is built from 13 residues. CDR1 SGHTA and CDR2 FQGNSA come from the germline V gene. With 8 bases removed from V and 6 bases from J, the gap between germline ends came to 13 bases. Filled out from reference TRBV7-2 and TRBJ2-2, the complete variable domain reads GAGVSQSPSNKVTEKGKDVELRCDPISGHTALYWYRQSLGQGLEFLIYFQGNSAPDKSGLPSDRFSAERTGGSVSTLTIQRTQQEDSAVYLCASRREFAGELFFGEGSRLTVL.

The rearrangement uses TRBV6-1 and TRBJ2-7, with TRBD2 matching 11 bases. V was clipped by 4 bases and J by 4 bases; unmatched bases: 3. CDR3 size: 14 residues. Germline V gene sequence: CDR1 MNHNS, CDR2 SASEGT. CDR3 protein: CASSGLAGRYEQYF. The CDR3 DNA reads as TGTGCCAGCAGTGGACTAGCGGGAAGATACGAGCAGTACTTC.

The CDR3 nucleotides read TGTGCCAGCAGCTTATTTCCAGCGGGAGTGTCTCTCCATGAGCAGTTCTTC. It codes for CASSLFPAGVSLHEQFF. This chain links TRBV7-2 with TRBJ2-1; 8 bases are shared with TRBD2. V lost 2 bases, J lost 8 bases, and 14 bases stayed unmatched. The CDR3 is made up of 17 amino acids. Germline CDR1 SGHTA, CDR2 FQGNSA.

This rearrangement joins TRBV19 to TRBJ2-3, with TRBD2 as a possible D gene (5 bases). Deletions cut 0 bases from V and 5 bases from J, with 12 bases between. Germline V gene data show CDR1 as LNHDA and CDR2 as SQIVND (reference sequence). The CDR3 runs to 15 residues. The CDR3 coding sequence is TGTGCCAGTAGTATAGACGGAACTAGACGAGATACGCAGTATTTT. Its protein is CASSIDGTRRDTQYF. Together with reference TRBV19 and TRBJ2-3, the CDR3 gives the full variable domain: DGGITQSPKYLFRKEGQNVTLSCEQNLNHDAMYWYRQDPGQGLRLIYYSQIVNDFQKGDIAEGYSVSREKKESFPLTVTSAQKNPTAFYLCASSIDGTRRDTQYFGPGTRLTVL.

The chain recombines TRBV28 with TRBJ1-4, with 7 nucleotides matching TRBD1. The V segment lost 5 bases and the J segment 6 bases; nucleotides outside the gene matches: 9. CDR1 is MDHEN, CDR2 SYDVKM, per germline. The CDR3 has 15 residues. The CDR3 bases are TGTGCCAGCAGTCTTTTGGACAGGTCAGATGAAAAACTGTTTTTT. Translated, it gives CASSLLDRSDEKLFF.

This chain uses TRBV29-1 with TRBJ2-2; the match to TRBD1 covers 7 bases. Germline V gene sequence: CDR1 SQVTM, CDR2 ANQGSEA. This CDR3 contains 15 residues. V was pared by 6 bases and J by 0 bases, with 7 bases of the junction left unmatched. The CDR3 bases are TGCAGCGTCCGACGGACAGGAACGAACACCGGGGAGCTGTTTTTT. This encodes CSVRRTGTNTGELFF.

The chain joins TRBV19 to TRBJ2-2; 7 bases agree with TRBD2. The V gene's germline CDR1 is LNHDA and CDR2 SQIVND (reference sequence). The CDR3 sequence is 17 residues long. Losses at the gene ends were 1 base for V and 3 bases for J; bases not matched to a gene: 8. The CDR3 here is CASSIGGGRFHTGELFF. DNA of the CDR3: TGTGCCAGTAGTATAGGGGGAGGGAGGTTCCACACCGGGGAGCTGTTTTTT.

This rearrangement joins TRBV15 to TRBJ2-7, with 8 bases lining up with TRBD2. V lost 2 bases and J lost 5; bases outside the gene matches: 8. This CDR3 spans 15 amino acids. Germline CDR1 reads LNHNV; CDR2 reads YYDKDF (reference sequence). The CDR3 nucleotides read TGTGCCACCAGCAGAAGATGGGGACTAGGCGACGAGCAGTACTTC. It encodes CATSRRWGLGDEQYF.